This is a list of T cell receptor beta chains from one sample in a study of OX40 agonist ivuxolimab in advanced cancers. Using immunoSEQ multiplex PCR, the repertoire was profiled, and TCRdb retains in-frame clones only, with some absent. The sample has 77,000 or so clones; roughly 80% are singletons. Sequences were derived from CD4+ or CD8+ T cells sorted from blood, sampled in a trial of the OX40 agonist ivuxolimab. Receptors originate from an adult with an advanced solid tumor such as melanoma, head and neck, liver or kidney cancer. The CDR3 runs from the conserved cysteine through the conserved F or W. The D gene is left open where the match is weak. Clone size is not always given. Where it is, it says once, few, many or a class for expanded clones.

D: .
V: TRBV19
J: TRBJ1-1
size: .
CDR3: CATRGFLGTEAFF
DNA: TGTGCCACAAGGGGGTTCCTGGGCACTGAAGCTTTCTTT

D: .
V: TRBV4-2
J: TRBJ1-2
size: few
CDR3: CASSQGVAYTF
DNA: TGTGCCAGCAGCCAAGGAGTTGCCTACACCTTC

D: .
V: TRBV7-6
J: TRBJ2-7
size: .
CDR3: CASSPGGQGWYEQYF
DNA: TGTGCCAGCAGCCCAGGGGGGCAGGGGTGGTACGAGCAGTACTTC

D: .
V: TRBV29-1
J: TRBJ2-1
size: .
CDR3: CSESELNEQFF
DNA: TGCAGCGAATCGGAGCTTAATGAGCAGTTCTTC

D: .
V: TRBV7-8
J: TRBJ1-4
size: large
CDR3: CASSIGNEKLFF
DNA: TGTGCCAGCAGCATCGGTAATGAAAAACTGTTTTTT

D: TRBD1
V: TRBV4-1
J: TRBJ2-2
size: .
CDR3: CASSLGPDRANTGELFF
DNA: TGCGCCAGCAGCCTAGGACCGGACAGGGCGAACACCGGGGAGCTGTTTTTT

D: TRBD2
V: TRBV29-1
J: TRBJ2-3
size: once
CDR3: CSGTLAGADTQYF
DNA: TGCAGCGGGACACTAGCGGGGGCCGATACGCAGTATTTT

D: .
V: TRBV6-6
J: TRBJ2-1
size: .
CDR3: CASSYGGSSYNEQFF
DNA: TGTGCCAGCAGTTACGGGGGGAGCTCCTACAATGAGCAGTTCTTC

D: TRBD1
V: TRBV6-6
J: TRBJ2-7
size: .
CDR3: CASRDRALYEQYF
DNA: TGTGCCAGCAGGGACAGGGCGTTATACGAGCAGTACTTC

D: .
V: TRBV9
J: TRBJ1-2
size: .
CDR3: CASSVATGVSPREGYTF
DNA: TGTGCCAGCAGCGTAGCGACAGGAGTATCGCCCCGGGAAGGCTACACCTTC

D: .
V: TRBV23-1
J: TRBJ1-3
size: .
CDR3: CASSPGGNAIYF
DNA: TGCGCCAGCAGTCCAGGAGGAAACGCCATATATTTT

D: .
V: TRBV11-2
J: TRBJ1-1
size: .
CDR3: CASSLVGNRGTEAFF
DNA: TGTGCCAGCAGCTTAGTAGGGAACCGAGGCACTGAAGCTTTCTTT

D: .
V: TRBV2
J: TRBJ1-2
size: .
CDR3: CASNLGTDYGYTF
DNA: TGTGCCAGCAATTTGGGCACGGACTATGGCTACACCTTC

D: TRBD2
V: TRBV7-3
J: TRBJ2-1
size: .
CDR3: CASSLTSGTYNEQFF
DNA: TGTGCCAGCAGTCTAACTAGCGGGACTTACAATGAGCAGTTCTTC

D: .
V: TRBV19
J: TRBJ2-3
size: .
CDR3: CASSPRDPSTDTQYF
DNA: TGTGCCAGTAGTCCTAGGGACCCCAGCACAGATACGCAGTATTTT

D: TRBD2
V: TRBV7-2
J: TRBJ2-7
size: .
CDR3: CASSLGGGPYEQYF
DNA: TGTGCCAGCAGCTTAGGCGGGGGACCCTACGAGCAGTACTTC

D: .
V: TRBV11-3
J: TRBJ1-1
size: .
CDR3: CASSFMNTEAFF
DNA: TGTGCCAGCAGCTTTATGAACACTGAAGCTTTCTTT

D: .
V: TRBV6-1
J: TRBJ2-7
size: .
CDR3: CASSQGGVPTYEQYF
DNA: TGTGCCAGCAGTCAAGGTGGGGTCCCAACCTACGAGCAGTACTTC

D: TRBD1
V: TRBV9
J: TRBJ2-7
size: once
CDR3: CASSVGDRGYRRSYEQYF
DNA: TGTGCCAGCAGCGTAGGGGACAGGGGATACCGAAGGTCCTACGAGCAGTACTTC

D: .
V: TRBV11-3
J: TRBJ2-2
size: few
CDR3: CASSSDGQAGGELFF
DNA: TGTGCCAGCAGCTCCGATGGTCAGGCGGGCGGGGAGCTGTTTTTT

D: .
V: TRBV7-8
J: TRBJ1-1
size: once
CDR3: CASSLAENTEAFF
DNA: TGTGCCAGCAGCTTAGCGGAGAACACTGAAGCTTTCTTT

D: TRBD1
V: TRBV7-9
J: TRBJ2-6
size: .
CDR3: CASSYTGTGTSGANVLTF
DNA: TGTGCCAGCAGCTACACCGGGACAGGGACTTCTGGGGCCAACGTCCTGACTTTC

D: .
V: TRBV11-2
J: TRBJ1-3
size: .
CDR3: CASSSSFSGNTIYF
DNA: TGTGCCAGCAGCTCCTCTTTCTCTGGAAACACCATATATTTT

D: TRBD2
V: TRBV5-4
J: TRBJ2-3
size: .
CDR3: CASSMTSGVSKDTQYF
DNA: TGTGCCAGCAGCATGACTAGCGGGGTCTCGAAAGATACGCAGTATTTT

D: TRBD1
V: TRBV2
J: TRBJ1-4
size: once
CDR3: CASSGQGEKLFF
DNA: TGTGCCAGCAGTGGACAGGGTGAAAAACTGTTTTTT

D: .
V: TRBV15
J: TRBJ1-1
size: once
CDR3: CATSRVYRAGEAFF
DNA: TGTGCCACCAGCAGAGTCTACAGAGCTGGCGAAGCTTTCTTT

D: .
V: TRBV5-3
J: TRBJ1-3
size: .
CDR3: CARPVRMYGNTIYF
DNA: TGTGCCAGACCAGTGCGGATGTATGGAAACACCATATATTTT

D: .
V: TRBV6-1
J: TRBJ2-3
size: .
CDR3: CASTRETQDTQYF
DNA: TGTGCCAGCACTAGGGAAACGCAGGATACGCAGTATTTT

D: .
V: TRBV7-8
J: TRBJ1-3
size: .
CDR3: CASSSYGNTIYF
DNA: TGTGCCAGCAGCTCGTACGGAAACACCATATATTTT

D: .
V: TRBV30
J: TRBJ1-1
size: .
CDR3: CAWSATVNTEAFF
DNA: TGTGCCTGGAGTGCGACAGTTAACACTGAAGCTTTCTTT

D: .
V: TRBV6-5
J: TRBJ1-1
size: .
CDR3: CASRPGQLNTEAFF
DNA: TGTGCCAGCAGACCCGGACAGCTGAACACTGAAGCTTTCTTT

D: TRBD1
V: TRBV5-1
J: TRBJ2-5
size: .
CDR3: CASSWGQGQETQYF
DNA: TGCGCCAGCAGCTGGGGACAGGGACAAGAGACCCAGTACTTC

D: TRBD1
V: TRBV6-1
J: TRBJ2-6
size: .
CDR3: CASSERDRGSGANVLTF
DNA: TGTGCCAGCAGTGAGAGGGACAGGGGTTCTGGGGCCAACGTCCTGACTTTC

D: TRBD1
V: TRBV29-1
J: TRBJ1-2
size: .
CDR3: CSAGTGNGGGYTF
DNA: TGCAGCGCTGGGACAGGGAATGGGGGTGGCTACACCTTC

D: TRBD2
V: TRBV7-8
J: TRBJ2-2
size: .
CDR3: CASSLVGRAGTGELFF
DNA: TGTGCCAGCAGCTTAGTCGGGAGGGCCGGCACCGGGGAGCTGTTTTTT

D: TRBD1
V: TRBV5-1
J: TRBJ2-5
size: .
CDR3: CASSFGERGQGETQYF
DNA: TGCGCCAGCAGCTTTGGGGAAAGGGGGCAGGGAGAGACCCAGTACTTC

D: TRBD2
V: TRBV4-1
J: TRBJ2-1
size: .
CDR3: CASSQPLAGGLREQFF
DNA: TGCGCCAGCAGTCAGCCTCTAGCGGGAGGTCTCCGGGAGCAGTTCTTC

D: TRBD2
V: TRBV5-4
J: TRBJ2-1
size: .
CDR3: CASSFGGGANEQFF
DNA: TGTGCCAGCAGCTTTGGCGGGGGGGCTAATGAGCAGTTCTTC

D: .
V: TRBV30
J: TRBJ1-5
size: .
CDR3: CAWSGGFQPQHF
DNA: TGTGCCTGGAGTGGGGGGTTTCAGCCCCAGCATTTT

D: .
V: TRBV28
J: TRBJ2-7
size: once
CDR3: CASKTGTTYEQYF
DNA: TGTGCCAGCAAGACAGGTACTACCTACGAGCAGTACTTC

D: .
V: TRBV11-3
J: TRBJ2-1
size: .
CDR3: CASSFPPGNEQFF
DNA: TGTGCCAGCAGCTTTCCCCCCGGCAATGAGCAGTTCTTC

D: TRBD1
V: TRBV9
J: TRBJ1-2
size: .
CDR3: CASSADRDYNYGYTF
DNA: TGTGCCAGCAGCGCCGACAGGGATTATAACTATGGCTACACCTTC

D: .
V: TRBV19
J: TRBJ2-5
size: .
CDR3: CASSITPFRQETQYF
DNA: TGTGCCAGTAGTATAACCCCGTTCAGACAAGAGACCCAGTACTTC

D: .
V: TRBV7-3
J: TRBJ1-5
size: .
CDR3: CASSLDPNQPQHF
DNA: TGTGCCAGCAGCTTAGACCCGAATCAGCCCCAGCATTTT

D: .
V: TRBV2
J: TRBJ2-3
size: .
CDR3: CASSPSLIASARKGDTQYF
DNA: TGTGCCAGCAGTCCCAGCCTCATAGCATCCGCGAGGAAGGGAGATACGCAGTATTTT

D: .
V: TRBV6-1
J: TRBJ1-1
size: .
CDR3: CASRREYTEAFF
DNA: TGTGCCAGCAGAAGGGAGTACACTGAAGCTTTCTTT

D: TRBD2
V: TRBV6-1
J: TRBJ2-7
size: .
CDR3: CASSEAWGLVQYEQYF
DNA: TGTGCCAGCAGTGAAGCGTGGGGACTAGTGCAGTACGAGCAGTACTTC